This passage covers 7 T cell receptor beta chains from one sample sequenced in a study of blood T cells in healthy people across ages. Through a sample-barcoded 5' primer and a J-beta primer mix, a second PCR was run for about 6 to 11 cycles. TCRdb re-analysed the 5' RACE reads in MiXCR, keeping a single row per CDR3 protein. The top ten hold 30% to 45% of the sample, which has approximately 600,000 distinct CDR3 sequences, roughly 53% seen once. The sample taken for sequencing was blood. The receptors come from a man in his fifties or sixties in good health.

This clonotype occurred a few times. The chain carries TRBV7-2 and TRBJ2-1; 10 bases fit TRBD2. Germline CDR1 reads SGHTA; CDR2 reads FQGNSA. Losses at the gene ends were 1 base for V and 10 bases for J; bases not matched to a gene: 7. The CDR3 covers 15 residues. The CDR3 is CASSLEAGGLREQFF. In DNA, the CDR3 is TGTGCCAGCAGCTTAGAAGCGGGGGGGCTCAGGGAGCAGTTCTTC.

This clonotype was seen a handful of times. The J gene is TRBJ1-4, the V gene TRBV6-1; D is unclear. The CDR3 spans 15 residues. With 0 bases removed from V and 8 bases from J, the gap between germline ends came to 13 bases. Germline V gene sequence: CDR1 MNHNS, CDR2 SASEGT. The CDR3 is CASSEALVGEEKLFF. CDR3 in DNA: TGTGCCAGCAGTGAAGCACTTGTCGGGGAAGAAAAACTGTTTTTT.

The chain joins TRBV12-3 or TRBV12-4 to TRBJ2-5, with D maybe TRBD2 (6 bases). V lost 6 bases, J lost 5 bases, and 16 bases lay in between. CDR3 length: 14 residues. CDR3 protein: CASRRDSSGETQYF. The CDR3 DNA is TGTGCCAGCAGACGGGACTCTTCTGGGGAGACCCAGTACTTC.

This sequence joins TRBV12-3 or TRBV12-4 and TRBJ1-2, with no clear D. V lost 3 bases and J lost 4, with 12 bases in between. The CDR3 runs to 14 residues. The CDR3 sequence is CASSLAGVVYGYTF. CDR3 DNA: TGTGCCAGCAGTTTGGCGGGCGTGGTCTATGGCTACACCTTC.

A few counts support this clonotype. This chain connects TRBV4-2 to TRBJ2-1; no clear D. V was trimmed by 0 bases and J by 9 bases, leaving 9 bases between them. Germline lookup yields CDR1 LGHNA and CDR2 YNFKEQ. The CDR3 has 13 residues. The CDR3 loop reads CASSQDPIGEQFF. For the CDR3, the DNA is TGTGCCAGCAGCCAAGATCCGATCGGTGAGCAGTTCTTC.

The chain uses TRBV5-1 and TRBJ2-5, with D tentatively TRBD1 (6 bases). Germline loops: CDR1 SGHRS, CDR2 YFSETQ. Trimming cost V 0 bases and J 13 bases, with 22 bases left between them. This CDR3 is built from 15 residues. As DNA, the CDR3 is TGCGCCAGCAGCTTGGGGGCTCAGGGGAATGTTAATCCGTACTTC. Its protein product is CASSLGAQGNVNPYF.

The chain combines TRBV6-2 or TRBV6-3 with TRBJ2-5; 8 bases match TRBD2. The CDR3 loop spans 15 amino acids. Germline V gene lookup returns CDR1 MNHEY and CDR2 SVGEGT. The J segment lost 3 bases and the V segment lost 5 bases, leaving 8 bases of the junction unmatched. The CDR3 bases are TGTGCCAGCAGTCATCCCGGGGGGGTGGAAGAGACCCAGTACTTC. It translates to CASSHPGGVEETQYF.